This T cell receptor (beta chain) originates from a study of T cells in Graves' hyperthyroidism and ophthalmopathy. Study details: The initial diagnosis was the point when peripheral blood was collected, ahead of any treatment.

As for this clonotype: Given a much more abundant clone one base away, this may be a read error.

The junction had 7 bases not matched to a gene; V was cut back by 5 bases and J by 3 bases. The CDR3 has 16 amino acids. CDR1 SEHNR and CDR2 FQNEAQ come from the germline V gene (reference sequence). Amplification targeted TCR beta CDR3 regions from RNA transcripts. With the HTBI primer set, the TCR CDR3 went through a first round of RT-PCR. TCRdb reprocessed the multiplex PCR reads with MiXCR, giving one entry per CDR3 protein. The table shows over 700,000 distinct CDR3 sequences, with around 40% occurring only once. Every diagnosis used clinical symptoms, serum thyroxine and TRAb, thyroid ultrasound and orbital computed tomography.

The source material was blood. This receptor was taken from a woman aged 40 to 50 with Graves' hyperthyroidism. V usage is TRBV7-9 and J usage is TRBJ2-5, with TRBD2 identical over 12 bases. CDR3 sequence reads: CASSRGLAGSKETQYF. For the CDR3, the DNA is TGTGCCAGCAGCCGCGGACTAGCGGGGTCAAAAGAGACCCAGTACTTC.